In its sample, the clone carrying this T cell receptor (beta chain) was seen a few times. Antigen specificity is unknown. The sample belongs to a study of vaccination and CD4 T cells after COVID-19. Looking at the study overall: The peptides that stimulated the cells were overlapping spike peptides from SARS-CoV-2, HCoV-NL63, HCoV-OC43 and HCoV-229E.

CDR1 and CDR2 from the germline V gene are MGHDK and SYGVNS. The CDR3 has 14 residues. Trimming at V came to 4 bases and at J to 3 bases, leaving 0 bases not matched to a gene. Sequenced with the Oncomine TCR Beta short-read assay was DNA taken from cultured CD4+ T cells. TCRdb reprocessed the PCR reads via MiXCR and lists one record per CDR3 protein. The sample has about 5,600 distinct CDR3 sequences, around two fifths seen once; the top ten hold around 30%. Treatment denoted: approximately 11-day PBMC culture with coronavirus spike peptide pools or control peptides (ViraFEST assay). An unexposed donor provided the CD4+ T cells, which were collected before the COVID-19 pandemic (2011-2018). ViraFEST sequenced TCRs after peptide-pool expansion of antigen-specific T cells. The researchers probed unexposed-donor CD4+ T cells with SARS-CoV-2 S/N and four cold-coronavirus spikes, cells permitting. The study's findings and limits: The median number of SARS-CoV-2-reactive clonotypes increased from about 20 to 38, a change that did not reach significance.

The sequenced material came from CD4+ T cells from blood, cultured in vitro. This receptor was taken from a human donor in good health. This chain connects TRBV25-1 to TRBJ2-2; TRBD2 aligns across 9 bases. The CDR3 nucleotides are TGTGCCAGCAGTGGACTAGCGGACACCGGGGAGCTGTTTTTT. Its protein product is CASSGLADTGELFF.